This T cell receptor beta chain was captured by sequencing in a study of shared clonotypes between healthy human individuals. Broader study findings: Specimens sampled were limited to blood, with tissue repertoires likely differing.

Deletions cut 3 bases from V and 5 bases from J, with 12 bases between. The germline V gene has CDR1 SGHTS and CDR2 YDEGEE. CDR3 size: 13 residues. Libraries were prepared by immunoSEQ multiplex PCR; TCRdb keeps only in-frame clonotypes and omits some of them. The table records about 2 million clones, roughly 94% of them present only once. Details on this clone: Its antigen is undetermined.

Terminally differentiated effector memory CD45RA+ cells were left out of the naive CD8 fraction, which was CD45RO-negative and positively selected for CCR7. The receptor comes from a young man in good health. The material sequenced was naive CD8+ T cells sorted from blood. The rearrangement links TRBV5-8 to TRBJ2-7; the D gene is possibly TRBD2 (5 bases). CDR3 protein: CASSSRTGDEQYF. The CDR3 DNA is TGTGCCAGCAGCTCTCGAACCGGGGACGAGCAGTACTTC.